Following are 21 T cell receptor beta chains from one sample sequenced in a study of blood T cells in healthy people across ages. Primed by a sample-barcoded 5' primer and a J-beta primer mix, a second PCR proceeded for 7 to 11 cycles. In TCRdb, the 5' RACE reads were re-called with MiXCR into one record per CDR3 protein. Here the sample spans about 770,000 distinct CDR3 sequences, around two fifths being singletons. The sequenced material came from blood. The receptors were gathered from a man aged 55 to 70 in good health.

The V and J genes are TRBV2 and TRBJ2-1; a possible D gene is TRBD1 (6 bases). Germline lookup yields CDR1 SNHLY and CDR2 FYNNEI. The CDR3 sequence is 14 residues long. The ends were cut back, 3 bases at V and 6 bases at J, with 12 bases in the middle. The CDR3 loop is CASSEGAKVNEQFF. CDR3 nucleotides: TGTGCCAGCAGTGAGGGGGCGAAAGTCAATGAGCAGTTCTTC.

This sequence joins TRBV11-2 and TRBJ2-1, with 10 bases identical to TRBD2. The germline V gene encodes CDR1 SGHAT and CDR2 FQNNGV. V trimming: 6 bases; J trimming: 4 bases; junction bases outside the gene matches: 6. CDR3 length: 15 residues. Here the CDR3 DNA reads TGTGCCAGCAGTTTCCTAGCGGGGGATTACAATGAGCAGTTCTTC. This sequence encodes CASSFLAGDYNEQFF. The full variable domain, with the rest looked up from reference TRBV11-2 and TRBJ2-1, is EAGVAQSPRYKIIEKRQSVAFWCNPISGHATLYWYQQILGQGPKLLIQFQNNGVVDDSQLPKDRFSAERLKGVDSTLKIQPAKLEDSAVYLCASSFLAGDYNEQFFGPGTRLTVL.

This clonotype was picked up a small number of times. The J gene is TRBJ2-7, the V gene TRBV7-2; D is tentatively TRBD1 or TRBD2 (6 bases each). The V and J ends lost 3 bases and 1 base respectively, with 19 bases between them. Germline CDR1 SGHTA, CDR2 FQGNSA. The CDR3 sequence is 17 residues long. For the CDR3, the DNA is TGTGCCAGCAGCTTTGGTGATCGGGGGCGTTTTTCCTACGAGCAGTACTTC. Its protein is CASSFGDRGRFSYEQYF.

This clonotype turned up a few times. The V call is TRBV10-3, the J call TRBJ2-7; 9 bases fit TRBD1. Unmatched junction bases numbered 4, after V lost 8 bases and J lost 5 bases. Germline CDR1 and CDR2: ENHRY and SYGVKD. CDR3 size: 12 residues. This CDR3 is CAIGTGGDEQYF. The CDR3 DNA sequence: TGTGCCATCGGAACAGGGGGCGACGAGCAGTACTTC.

The chain recombines TRBV29-1 with TRBJ2-1; D is perhaps TRBD2 (6 bases). The CDR3 is 16 amino acids. Germline V CDR1 and CDR2: SQVTM, ANQGSEA. The germline V and J ends were trimmed by 0 bases and 0 bases, with 12 bases remaining between them. This CDR3 is CSVEDLRGSSYNEQFF. DNA for the CDR3: TGCAGCGTTGAAGACCTCCGGGGGAGCTCCTACAATGAGCAGTTCTTC.

This clonotype was observed a handful of times. The chain links TRBV5-4 to TRBJ2-5; D is perhaps TRBD2 (7 bases). V lost 1 base, J lost 3 bases, and 13 bases lay in between. The CDR3 has 15 amino acids. Germline V gene sequence: CDR1 SGHNT, CDR2 YYREEE (reference sequence). This CDR3 reads CASSLWRGPEETQYF. The CDR3 DNA follows: TGTGCCAGCAGCTTGTGGCGGGGGCCCGAAGAGACCCAGTACTTC.

The V call is TRBV29-1, the J call TRBJ2-5; D not resolved. Germline assignment: CDR1 SQVTM and CDR2 ANQGSEA. The CDR3 is made up of 13 amino acids. V lost 7 bases and J lost 7, with 19 bases in between. This CDR3 is CSAVTTSKATQYF. CDR3 nucleotide sequence: TGCAGCGCCGTGACAACCAGTAAAGCGACCCAGTACTTC.

This clonotype was seen a few times. V is TRBV20-1 and J is TRBJ2-4; D tentatively reads TRBD1 or TRBD2 (5 bases each). The DNA end is more similar to TRBJ2-7, so the J call may be wrong. This CDR3 contains 16 residues. Germline-derived CDR1 and CDR2 are DFQATT and SNEGSKA (reference sequence). CDR3 loop: CSAAKTGRGLLYEQYF. Here the CDR3 DNA reads TGCAGTGCTGCAAAAACGGGGCGCGGATTACTCTACGAGCAGTACTTC.

This chain connects TRBV7-2 to TRBJ2-7; tentatively, D is TRBD2 (6 bases). Between the trimmed V and J ends, which lost 5 bases and 7 bases, there was a span of 18 bases. The CDR3 totals 14 residues. Germline CDR1 reads SGHTA; CDR2 reads FQGNSA. DNA of the CDR3: TGTGCCAGCAGCCGTAGCGGTGGGGCAAATGAGCAGTACTTC. Amino acid sequence: CASSRSGGANEQYF.

The CDR3 spells CASSGQGVLGNQPQHF. DNA of the CDR3: TGTGCCAGCAGCGGACAGGGGGTTTTAGGCAATCAGCCCCAGCATTTT. The V gene is TRBV6-2 or TRBV6-3, the J gene TRBJ1-5; 10 bases fit TRBD1. CDR3 length: 16 residues. V lost 6 bases, J lost 2 bases, and 7 bases stayed unmatched. Per the germline V gene, CDR1 is MNHEY and CDR2 is SVGEGT.

This sequence joins TRBV6-2 or TRBV6-3 and TRBJ2-3; D call uncertain. V shed 5 bases and J shed 0 bases, with 15 bases lying between them. This CDR3 has 16 residues. CDR1 and CDR2 (germline): MNHEY, SVGEGT. The CDR3 is CASSPVTVTSTDTQYF. In DNA, the CDR3 is TGTGCCAGCAGTCCGGTCACAGTCACTAGCACAGATACGCAGTATTTT.

This clonotype was picked up a small number of times. The CDR3 loop reads CASSLGRTVSNQPQHF. Here the CDR3 DNA reads TGTGCCAGCAGCTTAGGGCGGACAGTTAGCAATCAGCCCCAGCATTTT. The chain links TRBV7-8 to TRBJ1-5; D may be TRBD1 (6 bases). Trimming removed 1 base at V and 0 bases at J, with 10 bases between. Germline V CDR1 and CDR2: SGHVS, FQNEAQ. This CDR3 is built from 16 residues. The entire variable domain, with the rest obtained from reference TRBV7-8 and TRBJ1-5, is as follows: GAGVSQSPRYKVAKRGQDVALRCDPISGHVSLFWYQQALGQGPEFLTYFQNEAQLDKSGLPSDRFFAERPEGSVSTLKIQRTQQEDSAVYLCASSLGRTVSNQPQHFGDGTRLSIL.

The rearrangement uses TRBV7-2 and TRBJ2-5, with a possible D match to TRBD1 (6 bases). With 1 base removed from V and 0 bases from J, the gap between germline ends came to 18 bases. The CDR3 spans 18 residues. Looked up from germline, CDR1 is SGHTA and CDR2 is FQGNSA. CDR3 coding DNA: TGTGCCAGCAGCTTAGTTAGACAGGACATCGTCCACCAAGAGACCCAGTACTTC. Its protein is CASSLVRQDIVHQETQYF.

There are a few counts of this clonotype. The chain combines TRBV7-9 with TRBJ2-2; the D gene is possibly TRBD2 (6 bases). Trimming pared 4 bases from V and 15 bases from J, leaving 15 bases between. Germline V gene lookup returns CDR1 SEHNR and CDR2 FQNEAQ (reference sequence). CDR3 length: 12 amino acids. In DNA form, the CDR3 reads TGTGCCAGCAGCTCTCATAAGCGGGCTTTGTTTTTT. Its protein is CASSSHKRALFF.

The chain combines TRBV29-1 with TRBJ1-1; weak D call: TRBD1 (5 bases). The germline V gene encodes CDR1 SQVTM and CDR2 ANQGSEA. V dropped 4 bases and J dropped 5 bases, with 17 bases sitting between them. The CDR3 contains 14 residues. The DNA of the CDR3 is TGCAGCGTTGTAGGGGAAGTAGGGTTGACTGAAGCTTTCTTT. Translated, it gives CSVVGEVGLTEAFF.

The chain employs TRBV28 and TRBJ2-1; weak D call: TRBD2 (6 bases). The ends were cut back, 9 bases at V and 0 bases at J, with 18 bases in the middle. This CDR3 spans 16 amino acids. CDR1 is MDHEN and CDR2 is SYDVKM in the germline V gene. The CDR3 loop reads CASLNGGVSSYNEQFF. The CDR3 DNA follows: TGTGCCAGTTTGAATGGCGGGGTGAGCTCCTACAATGAGCAGTTCTTC.

The J gene is TRBJ2-4, the V gene TRBV7-2, with D tentatively TRBD1 (6 bases). The last part of the DNA fits TRBJ2-7 better; the J call may be wrong. Per the germline V gene, CDR1 is SGHTA and CDR2 is FQGNSA. This CDR3 has 14 amino acids. The CDR3 DNA follows: TGTGCCAGCAGCTATACAGGGACGGCCCACGAGCAGTACTTC. Protein: CASSYTGTAHEQYF.

The sample holds a few counts of this clonotype. The V call is TRBV6-2 or TRBV6-3, the J call TRBJ2-5, with D uncertain. The CDR3 runs to 11 residues. Looked up from germline, CDR1 is MNHEY and CDR2 is SVGEGT. Trimming cost V 10 bases and J 5 bases, with 11 bases left between them. CDR3 in amino acids: CATLLGETQYF. DNA of the CDR3: TGTGCCACCTTGTTGGGTGAGACCCAGTACTTC.

In its sample, this clonotype was seen a few times. V and J are TRBV6-1 and TRBJ2-3, with D perhaps TRBD1 (5 bases). The CDR3 is 17 amino acids. Germline lookup yields CDR1 MNHNS and CDR2 SASEGT. V lost 1 base, J lost 2 bases, and 16 bases lay in between. DNA of the CDR3: TGTGCCAGCAGTGAAGATCTAAACAGGATCCCCACAGATACGCAGTATTTT. Protein: CASSEDLNRIPTDTQYF.

This clonotype was observed a handful of times. The chain joins TRBV20-1 to TRBJ2-7, with D possibly being TRBD1 (6 bases). This CDR3 has 14 amino acids. V lost 2 bases and J 0 bases, leaving 11 bases between the germline ends. Germline CDR1 reads DFQATT; CDR2 reads SNEGSKA (reference sequence). The CDR3 loop reads CSARSRTVSYEQYF. The CDR3 nucleotides read TGCAGTGCTAGAAGTCGGACAGTCTCCTACGAGCAGTACTTC.

The rearrangement links TRBV6-6 to TRBJ2-3, with 10 bases identical to TRBD2. The CDR3 is 15 amino acids. Germline V gene data show CDR1 as MNHNY and CDR2 as SVGAGI (reference sequence). Trimming cost V 6 bases and J 1 base; bases outside gene matches: 4. The CDR3 region has the DNA TGTGCCAGCAGACAAGGGACTAGCGGCACAGATACGCAGTATTTT. Its protein is CASRQGTSGTDTQYF.